This TCR beta chain was identified in a study of T cell responses to AZD1222 COVID-19 vaccine. As for the study in general: Some second doses came at about 4 weeks and others at about 12 weeks; these were pooled. Study conclusions and caveats: Repertoires were obtained solely post-peak T cell response.

Germline V CDR1 and CDR2: SEHNR, FQNEAQ (reference sequence). This CDR3 has 14 residues. V shed 5 bases, J shed 3 bases, and the junction held 3 bases outside the gene matches. In regard to this clone: Its antigen is not known.

Profiled with immunoSEQ multiplex PCR; TCRdb holds only in-frame clones, not every one. The table lists 120,000 to 150,000 clones, around 91% of them singletons. This clonotype was obtained from an adult in good health. The chain has TRBV7-9 and TRBJ1-2, with 10 bases lining up with TRBD1. The input for sequencing was peripheral blood, taken on day 0 of AZD1222 vaccination. The CDR3 protein is CASSPGTGDYGYTF. In DNA form, the CDR3 reads TGTGCCAGCAGCCCTGGGACAGGGGACTATGGCTACACCTTC.